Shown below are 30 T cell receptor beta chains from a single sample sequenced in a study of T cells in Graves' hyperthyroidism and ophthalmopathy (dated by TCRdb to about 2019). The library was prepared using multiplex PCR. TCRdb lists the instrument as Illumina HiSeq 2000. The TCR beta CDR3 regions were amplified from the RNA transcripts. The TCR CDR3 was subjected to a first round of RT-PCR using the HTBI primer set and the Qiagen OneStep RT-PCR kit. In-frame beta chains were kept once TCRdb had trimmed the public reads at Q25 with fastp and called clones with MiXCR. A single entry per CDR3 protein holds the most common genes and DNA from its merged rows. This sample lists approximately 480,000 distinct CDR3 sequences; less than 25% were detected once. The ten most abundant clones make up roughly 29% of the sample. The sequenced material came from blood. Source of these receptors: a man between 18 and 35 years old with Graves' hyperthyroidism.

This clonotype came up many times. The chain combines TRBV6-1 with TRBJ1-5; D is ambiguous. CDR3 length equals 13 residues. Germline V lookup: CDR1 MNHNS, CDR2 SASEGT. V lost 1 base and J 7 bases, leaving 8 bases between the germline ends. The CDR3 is CASSEGSRQPQHF. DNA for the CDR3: TGTGCCAGCAGTGAAGGGTCCAGGCAGCCCCAGCATTTT.

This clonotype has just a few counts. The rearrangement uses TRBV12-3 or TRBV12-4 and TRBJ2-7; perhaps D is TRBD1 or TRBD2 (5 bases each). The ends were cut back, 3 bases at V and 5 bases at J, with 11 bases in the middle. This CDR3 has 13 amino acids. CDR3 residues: CASSFQGANEQYF. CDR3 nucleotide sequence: TGTGCCAGCAGTTTTCAGGGAGCCAACGAGCAGTACTTC.

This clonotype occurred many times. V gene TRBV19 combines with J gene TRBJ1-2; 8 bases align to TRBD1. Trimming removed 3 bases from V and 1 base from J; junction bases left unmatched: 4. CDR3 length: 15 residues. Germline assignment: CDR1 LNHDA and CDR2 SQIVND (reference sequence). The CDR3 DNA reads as TGTGCCAGTAGTATCGGGGACAGGAGTAACTATGGCTACACCTTC. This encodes CASSIGDRSNYGYTF.

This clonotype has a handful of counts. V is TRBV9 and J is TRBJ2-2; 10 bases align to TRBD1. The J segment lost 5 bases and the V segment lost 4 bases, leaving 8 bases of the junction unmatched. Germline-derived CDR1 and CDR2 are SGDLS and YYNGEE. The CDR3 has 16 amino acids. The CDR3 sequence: CASSPRDRGDTGELFF. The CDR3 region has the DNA TGTGCCAGCAGCCCCCGGGACAGGGGAGATACCGGGGAGCTGTTTTTT. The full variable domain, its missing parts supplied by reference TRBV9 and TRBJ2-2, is DSGVTQTPKHLITATGQRVTLRCSPRSGDLSVYWYQQSLDQGLQFLIQYYNGEERAKGNILERFSAQQFPDLHSELNLSSLELGDSALYFCASSPRDRGDTGELFFGEGSRLTVL.

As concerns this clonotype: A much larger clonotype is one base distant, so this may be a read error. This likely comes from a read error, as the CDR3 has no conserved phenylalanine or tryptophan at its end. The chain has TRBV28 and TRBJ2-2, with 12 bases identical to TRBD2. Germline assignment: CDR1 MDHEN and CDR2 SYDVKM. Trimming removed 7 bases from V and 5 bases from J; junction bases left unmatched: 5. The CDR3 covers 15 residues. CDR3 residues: CASTQGLAGTGELFY. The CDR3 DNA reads TGTGCCAGCACCCAGGGACTAGCGGGTACCGGGGAGCTGTTTTAT.

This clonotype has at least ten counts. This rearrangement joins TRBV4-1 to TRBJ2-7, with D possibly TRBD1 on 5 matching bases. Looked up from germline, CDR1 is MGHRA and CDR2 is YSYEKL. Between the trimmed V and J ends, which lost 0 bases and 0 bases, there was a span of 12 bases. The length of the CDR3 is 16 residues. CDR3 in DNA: TGCGCCAGCAGCCAAGACGCAGGGAAGGTCTCCTACGAGCAGTACTTC. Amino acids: CASSQDAGKVSYEQYF.

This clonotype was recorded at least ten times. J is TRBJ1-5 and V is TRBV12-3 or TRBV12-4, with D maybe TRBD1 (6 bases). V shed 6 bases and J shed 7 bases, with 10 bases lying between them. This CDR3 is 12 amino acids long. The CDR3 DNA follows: TGTGCCAGCAGGTCAGGGGAACAGCCCCAGCATTTT. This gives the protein CASRSGEQPQHF.

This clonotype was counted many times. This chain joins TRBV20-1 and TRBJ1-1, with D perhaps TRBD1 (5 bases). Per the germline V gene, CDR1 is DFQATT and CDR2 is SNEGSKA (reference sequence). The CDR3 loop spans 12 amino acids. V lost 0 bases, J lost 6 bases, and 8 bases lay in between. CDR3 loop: CSARDQTAEAFF. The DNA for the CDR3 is TGCAGTGCTAGAGATCAGACAGCTGAAGCTTTCTTT.

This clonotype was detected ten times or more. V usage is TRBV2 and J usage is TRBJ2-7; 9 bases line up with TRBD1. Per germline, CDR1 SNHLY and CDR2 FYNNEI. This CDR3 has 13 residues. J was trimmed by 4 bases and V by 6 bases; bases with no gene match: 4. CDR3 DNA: TGTGCCAGCAGGAAGACAGGGGGTTACGAGCAGTACTTC. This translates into CASRKTGGYEQYF.

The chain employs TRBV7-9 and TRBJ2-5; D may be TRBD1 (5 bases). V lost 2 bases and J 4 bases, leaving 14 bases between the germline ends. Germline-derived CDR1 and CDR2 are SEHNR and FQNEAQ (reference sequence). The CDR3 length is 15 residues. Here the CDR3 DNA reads TGTGCCAGCAGCTTAAAAGCAGGGCTGACAGAGACCCAGTACTTC. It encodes CASSLKAGLTETQYF. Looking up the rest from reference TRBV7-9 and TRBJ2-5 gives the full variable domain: DTGVSQNPRHKITKRGQNVTFRCDPISEHNRLYWYRQTLGQGPEFLTYFQNEAQLEKSRLLSDRFSAERPKGSFSTLEIQRTEQGDSAMYLCASSLKAGLTETQYFGPGTRLLVL.

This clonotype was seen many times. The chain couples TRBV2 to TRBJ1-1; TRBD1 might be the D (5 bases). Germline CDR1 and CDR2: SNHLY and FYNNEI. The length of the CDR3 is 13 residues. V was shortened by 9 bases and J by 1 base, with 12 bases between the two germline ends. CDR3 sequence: CARAMGGNTEAFF. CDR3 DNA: TGTGCCAGGGCGATGGGGGGGAACACTGAAGCTTTCTTT.

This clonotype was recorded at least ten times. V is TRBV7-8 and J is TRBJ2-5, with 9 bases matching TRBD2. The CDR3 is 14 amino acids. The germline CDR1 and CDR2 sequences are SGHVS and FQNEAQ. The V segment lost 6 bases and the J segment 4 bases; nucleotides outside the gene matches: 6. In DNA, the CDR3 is TGTGCCAGCAGGACGCGGGGGGGGCGAGAGACCCAGTACTTC. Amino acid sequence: CASRTRGGRETQYF. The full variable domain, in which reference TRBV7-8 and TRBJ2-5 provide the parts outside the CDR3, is GAGVSQSPRYKVAKRGQDVALRCDPISGHVSLFWYQQALGQGPEFLTYFQNEAQLDKSGLPSDRFFAERPEGSVSTLKIQRTQQEDSAVYLCASRTRGGRETQYFGPGTRLLVL.

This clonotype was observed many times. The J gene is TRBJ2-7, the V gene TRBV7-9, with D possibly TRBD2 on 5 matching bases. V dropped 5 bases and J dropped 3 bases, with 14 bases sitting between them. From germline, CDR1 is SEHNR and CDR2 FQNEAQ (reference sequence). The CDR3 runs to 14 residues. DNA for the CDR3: TGTGCCAGCAGCGGGCTCGGGAACAACTACGAGCAGTACTTC. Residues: CASSGLGNNYEQYF.

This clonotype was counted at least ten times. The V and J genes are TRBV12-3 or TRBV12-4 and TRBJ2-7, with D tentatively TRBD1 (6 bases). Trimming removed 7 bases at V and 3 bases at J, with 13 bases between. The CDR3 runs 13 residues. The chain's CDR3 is CASIRGPGYEQYF. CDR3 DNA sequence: TGTGCCAGCATCAGGGGACCGGGCTACGAGCAGTACTTC.

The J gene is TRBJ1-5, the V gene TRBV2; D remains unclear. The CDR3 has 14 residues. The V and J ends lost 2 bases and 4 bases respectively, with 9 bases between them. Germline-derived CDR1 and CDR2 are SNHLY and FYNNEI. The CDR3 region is CASSESTLNQPQHF. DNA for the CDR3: TGTGCCAGCAGTGAAAGTACATTAAATCAGCCCCAGCATTTT.

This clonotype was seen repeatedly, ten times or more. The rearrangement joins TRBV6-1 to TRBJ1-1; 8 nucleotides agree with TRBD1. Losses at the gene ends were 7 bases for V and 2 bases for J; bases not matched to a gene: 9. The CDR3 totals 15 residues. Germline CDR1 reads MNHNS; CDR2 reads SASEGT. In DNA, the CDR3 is TGTGCCAGCAAGAGTTCAGGGGGCTTTAACACTGAAGCTTTCTTT. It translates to CASKSSGGFNTEAFF.

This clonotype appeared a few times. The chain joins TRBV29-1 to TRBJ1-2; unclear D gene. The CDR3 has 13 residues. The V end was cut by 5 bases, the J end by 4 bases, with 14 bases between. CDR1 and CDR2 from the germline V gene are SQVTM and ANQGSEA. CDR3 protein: CSVSTVRGYGYTF. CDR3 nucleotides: TGCAGCGTTTCTACCGTCCGGGGCTATGGCTACACCTTC. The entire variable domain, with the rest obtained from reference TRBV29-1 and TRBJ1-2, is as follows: SAVISQKPSRDICQRGTSLTIQCQVDSQVTMMFWYRQQPGQSLTLIATANQGSEATYESGFVIDKFPISRPNLTFSTLTVSNMSPEDSSIYLCSVSTVRGYGYTFGSGTRLTVV.

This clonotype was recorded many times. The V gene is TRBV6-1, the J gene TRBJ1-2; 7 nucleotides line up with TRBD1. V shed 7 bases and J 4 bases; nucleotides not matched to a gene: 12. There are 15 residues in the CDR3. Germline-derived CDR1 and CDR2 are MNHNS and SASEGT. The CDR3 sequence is CASTQGRDSFYGYTF. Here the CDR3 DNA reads TGTGCCAGCACCCAGGGAAGGGACAGTTTCTATGGCTACACCTTC.

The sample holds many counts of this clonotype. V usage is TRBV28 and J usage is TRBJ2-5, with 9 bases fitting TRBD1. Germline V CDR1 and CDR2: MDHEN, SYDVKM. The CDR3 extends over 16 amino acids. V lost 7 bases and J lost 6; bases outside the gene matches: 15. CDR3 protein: CASNRMWDRVGKTQYF. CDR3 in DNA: TGTGCCAGCAACCGTATGTGGGACAGGGTTGGAAAGACCCAGTACTTC. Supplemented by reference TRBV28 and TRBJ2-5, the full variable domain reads DVKVTQSSRYLVKRTGEKVFLECVQDMDHENMFWYRQDPGLGLRLIYFSYDVKMKEKGDIPEGYSVSREKKERFSLILESASTNQTSMYLCASNRMWDRVGKTQYFGPGTRLLVL.

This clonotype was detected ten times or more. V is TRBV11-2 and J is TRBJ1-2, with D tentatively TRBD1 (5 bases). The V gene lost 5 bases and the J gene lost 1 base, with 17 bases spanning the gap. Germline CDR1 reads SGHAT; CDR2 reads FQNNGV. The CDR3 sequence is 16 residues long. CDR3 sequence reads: CASSHGTATNNYGYTF. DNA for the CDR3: TGTGCCAGCAGCCACGGGACCGCCACAAATAACTATGGCTACACCTTC.

This chain's CDR3 is CASSRSMSGGGTDTQYF. For the CDR3, the DNA is TGTGCCAGCAGTCGATCTATGAGCGGGGGGGGCACAGATACGCAGTATTTT. The chain has TRBV6-2 or TRBV6-3 and TRBJ2-3, with 10 bases matching TRBD2. This CDR3 spans 17 amino acids. Germline V gene lookup returns CDR1 MNHEY and CDR2 SVGEGT. V shed 5 bases, J shed 1 base, and the junction held 9 bases outside the gene matches.

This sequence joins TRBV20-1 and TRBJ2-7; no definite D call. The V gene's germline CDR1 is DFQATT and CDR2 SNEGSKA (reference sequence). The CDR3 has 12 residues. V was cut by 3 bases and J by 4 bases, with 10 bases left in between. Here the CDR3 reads CSASPTIYEQYF. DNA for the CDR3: TGCAGTGCTAGTCCCACTATATACGAGCAGTACTTC.

The CDR3 protein is CASSLDSLRNTEAFF. As DNA, the CDR3 is TGTGCCAGCAGCTTAGACAGCTTAAGGAACACTGAAGCTTTCTTT. The chain links TRBV13 to TRBJ1-1; no reliable D call. Trimming removed 1 base from V and 1 base from J, with 10 bases in between. CDR3 length: 15 amino acids. Germline CDR1 and CDR2: PRHDT and FYEKMQ (reference sequence).

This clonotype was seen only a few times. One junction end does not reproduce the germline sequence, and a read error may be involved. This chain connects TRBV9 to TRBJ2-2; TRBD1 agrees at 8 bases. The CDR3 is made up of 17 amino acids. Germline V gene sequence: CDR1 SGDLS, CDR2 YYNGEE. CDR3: CASSSRTGQANTRELFF. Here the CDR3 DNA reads TGTGCCAGCAGCTCGAGGACGGGACAGGCGAACACCCGGGAGCTGTTTTTT.

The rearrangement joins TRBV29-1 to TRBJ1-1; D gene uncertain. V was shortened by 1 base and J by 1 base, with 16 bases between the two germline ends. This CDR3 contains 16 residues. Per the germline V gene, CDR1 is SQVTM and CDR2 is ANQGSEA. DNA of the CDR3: TGCAGCGTTGAAGGGTGGGAGGCAGACCCGAACACTGAAGCTTTCTTT. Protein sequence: CSVEGWEADPNTEAFF. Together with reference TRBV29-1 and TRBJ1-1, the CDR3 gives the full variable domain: SAVISQKPSRDICQRGTSLTIQCQVDSQVTMMFWYRQQPGQSLTLIATANQGSEATYESGFVIDKFPISRPNLTFSTLTVSNMSPEDSSIYLCSVEGWEADPNTEAFFGQGTRLTVV.

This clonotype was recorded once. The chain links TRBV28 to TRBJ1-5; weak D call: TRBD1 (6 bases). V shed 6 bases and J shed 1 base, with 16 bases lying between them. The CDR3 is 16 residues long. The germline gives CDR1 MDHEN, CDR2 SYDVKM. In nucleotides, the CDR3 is TGTGCCAGCAGCCCTCCGGGGGCTTGGAGCAATCAGCCCCAGCATTTT. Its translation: CASSPPGAWSNQPQHF.

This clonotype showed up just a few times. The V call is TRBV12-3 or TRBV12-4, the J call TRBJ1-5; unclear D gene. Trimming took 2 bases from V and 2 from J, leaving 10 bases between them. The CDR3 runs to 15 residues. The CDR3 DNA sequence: TGTGCCAGCAGTTTATTTGGGCCGGGCAATCAGCCCCAGCATTTT. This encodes CASSLFGPGNQPQHF.

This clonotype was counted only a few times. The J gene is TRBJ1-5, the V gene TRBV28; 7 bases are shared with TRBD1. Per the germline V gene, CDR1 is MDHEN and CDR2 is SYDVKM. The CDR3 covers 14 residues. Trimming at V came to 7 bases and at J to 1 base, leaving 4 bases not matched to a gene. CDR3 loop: CASTSGQSNQPQHF. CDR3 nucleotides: TGTGCCAGCACCTCGGGACAGAGCAATCAGCCCCAGCATTTT.

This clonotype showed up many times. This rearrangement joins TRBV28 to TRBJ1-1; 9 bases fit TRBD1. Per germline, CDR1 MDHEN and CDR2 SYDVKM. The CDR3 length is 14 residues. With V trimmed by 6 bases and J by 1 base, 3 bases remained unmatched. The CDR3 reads CASRGTGWNTEAFF. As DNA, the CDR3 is TGTGCCAGCAGGGGGACAGGGTGGAACACTGAAGCTTTCTTT.

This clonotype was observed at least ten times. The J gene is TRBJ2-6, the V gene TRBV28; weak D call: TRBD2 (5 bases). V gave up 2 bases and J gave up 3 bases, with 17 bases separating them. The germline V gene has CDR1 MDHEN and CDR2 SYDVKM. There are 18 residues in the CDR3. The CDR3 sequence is CASSLGGRSLFGANVLTF. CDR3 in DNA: TGTGCCAGCAGTTTAGGAGGCAGGTCCCTATTTGGGGCCAACGTCCTGACTTTC. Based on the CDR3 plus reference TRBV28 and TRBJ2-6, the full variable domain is DVKVTQSSRYLVKRTGEKVFLECVQDMDHENMFWYRQDPGLGLRLIYFSYDVKMKEKGDIPEGYSVSREKKERFSLILESASTNQTSMYLCASSLGGRSLFGANVLTFGAGSRLTVL.